A selection of T cell receptor beta chains follows, all from one sample in a study of T cell responses to AZD1222 COVID-19 vaccine. TCRdb's table, derived via immunoSEQ multiplex PCR, lists solely in-frame clones and lacks some. The data show more than 250,000 clones, approximately 93% seen once. The sequencing used peripheral blood, collected on day 0 of AZD1222 vaccination. These receptors were obtained from an adult in good health. CDR3s include the opening cysteine and the closing phenylalanine or tryptophan. The order of the fields is clone size, V gene, J gene, D gene, CDR3 protein, CDR3 DNA. A D gene is named only where the DNA matches it firmly. Clone size is not always given. Where it is, it says once, few, many or a class for expanded clones.

clone_size: NA
v_call: TRBV2
j_call: TRBJ1-2
d_call: NA
cdr3_aa: CASSVSANYGYTF
cdr3_nt: TGTGCCAGCAGTGTGTCGGCCAACTATGGCTACACCTTC

clone_size: NA
v_call: TRBV28
j_call: TRBJ2-3
d_call: NA
cdr3_aa: CASSPPLGERVYF
cdr3_nt: TGTGCCAGCAGTCCCCCCTTGGGGGAACGTGTGTATTTT

clone_size: NA
v_call: TRBV2
j_call: TRBJ2-7
d_call: TRBD1
cdr3_aa: CASLIRDSTYEQYF
cdr3_nt: TGTGCCAGCCTAATCCGGGACAGCACCTACGAGCAGTACTTC

clone_size: NA
v_call: TRBV18
j_call: TRBJ2-7
d_call: TRBD1
cdr3_aa: CASSAGTGFYEQYF
cdr3_nt: TGTGCCAGCTCAGCCGGGACAGGGTTCTACGAGCAGTACTTC

clone_size: NA
v_call: TRBV28
j_call: TRBJ2-7
d_call: NA
cdr3_aa: CASTPGGDRDSYEQYF
cdr3_nt: TGTGCCAGCACGCCGGGGGGGGACAGGGACTCCTACGAGCAGTACTTC

clone_size: NA
v_call: TRBV7-3
j_call: TRBJ1-1
d_call: NA
cdr3_aa: CASNIIGAGRMNTEAFF
cdr3_nt: TGTGCCAGCAATATCATCGGGGCGGGGAGGATGAACACTGAAGCTTTCTTT

clone_size: NA
v_call: TRBV5-4
j_call: TRBJ2-3
d_call: TRBD2
cdr3_aa: CASSLGTRGTDTQYF
cdr3_nt: TGTGCCAGCAGCTTGGGGACTAGGGGCACAGATACGCAGTATTTT

clone_size: NA
v_call: TRBV18
j_call: TRBJ2-2
d_call: TRBD1
cdr3_aa: CASSDRGDTGELFF
cdr3_nt: TGTGCCAGCTCCGACAGGGGTGACACCGGGGAGCTGTTTTTT

clone_size: once
v_call: TRBV2
j_call: TRBJ2-2
d_call: TRBD2
cdr3_aa: CASSETSGSPGELFF
cdr3_nt: TGTGCCAGCAGTGAGACTAGCGGGAGCCCCGGGGAGCTGTTTTTT

clone_size: NA
v_call: TRBV7-2
j_call: TRBJ1-2
d_call: TRBD1
cdr3_aa: CASSLGTGGYGYTF
cdr3_nt: TGTGCCAGCAGCCTTGGGACAGGGGGGTATGGCTACACCTTC

clone_size: NA
v_call: TRBV6-2/TRBV6-3
j_call: TRBJ2-2
d_call: NA
cdr3_aa: CASSPHGGRDGELFF
cdr3_nt: TGTGCCAGCAGTCCCCACGGGGGGCGGGACGGGGAGCTGTTTTTT

clone_size: NA
v_call: TRBV5-1
j_call: TRBJ1-6
d_call: TRBD1
cdr3_aa: CASSPGQGANSPLHF
cdr3_nt: TGCGCCAGCAGCCCGGGACAGGGGGCAAATTCACCCCTCCACTTT

clone_size: NA
v_call: TRBV27
j_call: TRBJ2-1
d_call: NA
cdr3_aa: CASSLAGEDEQFF
cdr3_nt: TGTGCCAGCAGTTTGGCCGGGGAGGATGAGCAGTTCTTC

clone_size: NA
v_call: TRBV10-3
j_call: TRBJ2-3
d_call: NA
cdr3_aa: CAISEGAGQDTQYF
cdr3_nt: TGTGCCATCAGTGAAGGGGCAGGACAAGATACGCAGTATTTT

clone_size: once
v_call: TRBV5-4
j_call: TRBJ1-1
d_call: TRBD1
cdr3_aa: CASSDRDRENTEAFF
cdr3_nt: TGTGCCAGCAGCGACCGGGACAGGGAAAACACTGAAGCTTTCTTT

clone_size: NA
v_call: TRBV15
j_call: TRBJ2-6
d_call: NA
cdr3_aa: CATSRDDISGANVLTF
cdr3_nt: TGTGCCACCAGCAGAGATGACATCTCTGGGGCCAACGTCCTGACTTTC

clone_size: once
v_call: TRBV10-3
j_call: TRBJ1-2
d_call: TRBD1
cdr3_aa: CAITGQGHGYTF
cdr3_nt: TGTGCCATCACCGGACAGGGCCATGGCTACACCTTC

clone_size: NA
v_call: TRBV2
j_call: TRBJ1-5
d_call: NA
cdr3_aa: CASSVSGPQHF
cdr3_nt: TGTGCCAGCAGTGTCTCAGGGCCCCAGCATTTT

clone_size: few
v_call: TRBV28
j_call: TRBJ2-7
d_call: TRBD1
cdr3_aa: CASSLTGTDSYEQYF
cdr3_nt: TGTGCCAGCAGTTTAACCGGGACAGACTCCTACGAGCAGTACTTC

clone_size: NA
v_call: TRBV5-1
j_call: TRBJ1-5
d_call: NA
cdr3_aa: CASRDSINQPQHF
cdr3_nt: TGCGCCAGCAGAGACAGCATTAATCAGCCCCAGCATTTT

clone_size: NA
v_call: TRBV7-2
j_call: TRBJ2-6
d_call: TRBD1
cdr3_aa: CASSQIGQGAPSGANVLTF
cdr3_nt: TGTGCCAGCAGCCAGATAGGGCAGGGGGCCCCCTCTGGGGCCAACGTCCTGACTTTC

clone_size: NA
v_call: TRBV9
j_call: TRBJ2-1
d_call: TRBD2
cdr3_aa: CASSVGAGGGNEQFF
cdr3_nt: TGTGCCAGCAGCGTAGGAGCGGGAGGAGGGAATGAGCAGTTCTTC

clone_size: NA
v_call: TRBV28
j_call: TRBJ1-5
d_call: NA
cdr3_aa: CASSLQGGGNQPQHF
cdr3_nt: TGTGCCAGCAGTTTACAGGGTGGGGGCAATCAGCCCCAGCATTTT

clone_size: NA
v_call: TRBV7-9
j_call: TRBJ1-1
d_call: NA
cdr3_aa: CASSSEGRGKAFF
cdr3_nt: TGTGCCAGCAGCTCCGAGGGGAGGGGGAAAGCTTTCTTT

clone_size: NA
v_call: TRBV3-1/TRBV3-2
j_call: TRBJ2-7
d_call: NA
cdr3_aa: CASSQGDYEQYF
cdr3_nt: TGTGCCAGCAGCCAGGGGGACTACGAGCAGTACTTC

clone_size: NA
v_call: TRBV25-1
j_call: TRBJ2-2
d_call: NA
cdr3_aa: CASSEYDGSGGNTGELFF
cdr3_nt: TGTGCCAGCAGTGAATATGATGGTAGCGGAGGGAACACCGGGGAGCTGTTTTTT

clone_size: once
v_call: TRBV11-3
j_call: TRBJ2-3
d_call: TRBD2
cdr3_aa: CASSFSGGGTDTQYF
cdr3_nt: TGTGCCAGCAGCTTTAGCGGGGGGGGCACAGATACGCAGTATTTT

clone_size: once
v_call: TRBV10-2
j_call: TRBJ2-3
d_call: TRBD2
cdr3_aa: CARGREHTDTQYF
cdr3_nt: TGCGCCAGGGGGCGGGAGCACACAGATACGCAGTATTTT

clone_size: NA
v_call: TRBV5-1
j_call: TRBJ1-4
d_call: TRBD1
cdr3_aa: CASSDTGGSEKLFF
cdr3_nt: TGCGCCAGCAGCGATACAGGGGGGAGTGAAAAACTGTTTTTT

clone_size: NA
v_call: TRBV3-1/TRBV3-2
j_call: TRBJ2-5
d_call: TRBD2
cdr3_aa: CASSHLAEETQYF
cdr3_nt: TGTGCCAGCAGCCATCTAGCGGAAGAGACCCAGTACTTC

clone_size: NA
v_call: TRBV7-6
j_call: TRBJ2-6
d_call: NA
cdr3_aa: CASSRGAGDSGANVLTF
cdr3_nt: TGTGCCAGCAGCCGGGGGGCCGGAGACTCTGGGGCCAACGTCCTGACTTTC

clone_size: NA
v_call: TRBV9
j_call: TRBJ2-7
d_call: TRBD1
cdr3_aa: CASSPGTGVSYEQYF
cdr3_nt: TGTGCCAGCAGCCCCGGGACAGGGGTTTCCTACGAGCAGTACTTC

clone_size: NA
v_call: TRBV27
j_call: TRBJ2-7
d_call: TRBD1
cdr3_aa: CASSRKGAAYEQYF
cdr3_nt: TGTGCCAGCAGTAGAAAGGGGGCAGCGTACGAGCAGTACTTC

clone_size: NA
v_call: TRBV18
j_call: TRBJ2-7
d_call: NA
cdr3_aa: CASSPPLGASGEQYF
cdr3_nt: TGTGCCAGCTCACCACCGTTAGGGGCATCGGGCGAGCAGTACTTC

clone_size: NA
v_call: TRBV30
j_call: TRBJ1-4
d_call: TRBD1
cdr3_aa: CAWSDPGQGGEKLFF
cdr3_nt: TGTGCCTGGAGTGATCCGGGACAGGGTGGTGAAAAACTGTTTTTT

clone_size: once
v_call: TRBV19
j_call: TRBJ2-2
d_call: NA
cdr3_aa: CASIQGLQTGELFF
cdr3_nt: TGTGCCAGTATTCAAGGCCTCCAGACCGGGGAGCTGTTTTTT

clone_size: NA
v_call: TRBV25-1
j_call: TRBJ1-4
d_call: NA
cdr3_aa: CASSDSRESNEKLFF
cdr3_nt: TGTGCCAGCAGTGATTCCAGGGAATCTAATGAAAAACTGTTTTTT

clone_size: NA
v_call: TRBV5-1
j_call: TRBJ2-5
d_call: NA
cdr3_aa: CASSSQQETQYF
cdr3_nt: TGCGCCAGCAGCTCCCAACAGGAGACCCAGTACTTC

clone_size: once
v_call: TRBV7-2
j_call: TRBJ1-6
d_call: NA
cdr3_aa: CASSLSVWNSPLHF
cdr3_nt: TGTGCCAGCAGCTTAAGTGTATGGAATTCACCCCTCCACTTT

clone_size: NA
v_call: TRBV5-1
j_call: TRBJ2-3
d_call: TRBD1
cdr3_aa: CASSLAPGQDTDTQYF
cdr3_nt: TGCGCCAGCAGCTTGGCCCCGGGACAGGACACAGATACGCAGTATTTT

clone_size: NA
v_call: TRBV28
j_call: TRBJ1-6
d_call: NA
cdr3_aa: CASRDVNNSPLHF
cdr3_nt: TGTGCCAGTCGGGACGTAAATAATTCACCCCTCCACTTT

clone_size: NA
v_call: TRBV7-9
j_call: TRBJ2-1
d_call: TRBD2
cdr3_aa: CASSRLAGAYNEQFF
cdr3_nt: TGTGCCAGCAGCCGACTAGCGGGAGCCTACAATGAGCAGTTCTTC

clone_size: NA
v_call: TRBV28
j_call: TRBJ1-4
d_call: NA
cdr3_aa: CASSLGGAEKLFF
cdr3_nt: TGTGCCAGCAGTTTGGGGGGGGCGGAAAAACTGTTTTTT

clone_size: NA
v_call: TRBV9
j_call: TRBJ1-5
d_call: NA
cdr3_aa: CASSSEGFSNQPQHF
cdr3_nt: TGTGCCAGCTCCTCTGAGGGGTTTAGCAATCAGCCCCAGCATTTT

clone_size: NA
v_call: TRBV12-5
j_call: TRBJ2-1
d_call: TRBD2
cdr3_aa: CASTSGGYNEQFF
cdr3_nt: TGTGCTAGTACTAGCGGGGGCTACAATGAGCAGTTCTTC

clone_size: NA
v_call: TRBV3-1/TRBV3-2
j_call: TRBJ1-2
d_call: NA
cdr3_aa: CASSQLQGYGYTF
cdr3_nt: TGTGCCAGCAGCCAGCTACAGGGATATGGCTACACCTTC

clone_size: NA
v_call: TRBV6-5
j_call: TRBJ2-7
d_call: TRBD2
cdr3_aa: CASGWTSGGYEQYF
cdr3_nt: TGTGCCAGCGGATGGACTAGCGGCGGTTACGAGCAGTACTTC

clone_size: once
v_call: TRBV19
j_call: TRBJ2-3
d_call: TRBD2
cdr3_aa: CASSILGRLAGERNDGDTQYF
cdr3_nt: TGTGCCAGTAGTATCCTGGGTCGACTAGCGGGAGAGAGGAACGACGGGGATACGCAGTATTTT

clone_size: NA
v_call: TRBV5-5
j_call: TRBJ1-2
d_call: NA
cdr3_aa: CASSLGRSNYGYTF
cdr3_nt: TGTGCCAGCAGCTTGGGGAGGTCTAACTATGGCTACACCTTC

clone_size: NA
v_call: TRBV11-2
j_call: TRBJ2-5
d_call: NA
cdr3_aa: CASSLGYQETQYF
cdr3_nt: TGTGCCAGCAGCTTAGGGTACCAAGAGACCCAGTACTTC

clone_size: NA
v_call: TRBV4-2
j_call: TRBJ1-1
d_call: NA
cdr3_aa: CASSLQTGMNTEAFF
cdr3_nt: TGTGCCAGCAGCCTCCAAACAGGTATGAACACTGAAGCTTTCTTT

clone_size: NA
v_call: TRBV9
j_call: TRBJ2-1
d_call: NA
cdr3_aa: CASSRAWEAEQFF
cdr3_nt: TGTGCCAGCAGCCGCGCCTGGGAGGCTGAGCAGTTCTTC

clone_size: NA
v_call: TRBV4-1
j_call: TRBJ2-7
d_call: TRBD1
cdr3_aa: CASSPGQGRYEQYF
cdr3_nt: TGCGCCAGCAGCCCGGGACAGGGGAGGTACGAGCAGTACTTC

clone_size: NA
v_call: TRBV6-5
j_call: TRBJ1-5
d_call: NA
cdr3_aa: CASIPDGQGTQPQHF
cdr3_nt: TGTGCCAGCATCCCGGACGGGCAGGGGACTCAGCCCCAGCATTTT

clone_size: NA
v_call: TRBV5-1
j_call: TRBJ2-2
d_call: NA
cdr3_aa: CASGTGPSGELFF
cdr3_nt: TGCGCCAGCGGGACCGGTCCCTCCGGGGAGCTGTTTTTT

clone_size: few
v_call: TRBV12-3/TRBV12-4
j_call: TRBJ1-5
d_call: NA
cdr3_aa: CASSLSVNQPQHF
cdr3_nt: TGTGCCAGCAGTTTGTCTGTCAATCAGCCCCAGCATTTT

clone_size: NA
v_call: TRBV28
j_call: TRBJ1-5
d_call: NA
cdr3_aa: CASSGPRAAYSNQPQHF
cdr3_nt: TGTGCCAGCAGTGGACCTCGCGCAGCGTATAGCAATCAGCCCCAGCATTTT

clone_size: NA
v_call: TRBV24-1
j_call: TRBJ2-1
d_call: TRBD2
cdr3_aa: CATSDPRSGRGEQFF
cdr3_nt: TGTGCCACCAGTGACCCGAGGTCAGGGAGGGGTGAGCAGTTCTTC

clone_size: NA
v_call: TRBV5-5
j_call: TRBJ1-4
d_call: NA
cdr3_aa: CASSLRTAEKLFF
cdr3_nt: TGTGCCAGCAGCTTGCGGACGGCTGAAAAACTGTTTTTT